The sequence of this T cell receptor beta chain was determined in a study of T cell responses to AZD1222 COVID-19 vaccine. Study-level results: Sampled repertoires all dated from after the peak T cell response.

Method: immunoSEQ multiplex PCR; TCRdb's copy keeps in-frame clones and lacks some. The data contain roughly 140,000 clones, 75% to 90% of them seen just once; the ten biggest clones take up around 1.5%. As concerns this clone: Its antigen remains unidentified.

The germline gives CDR1 MNHEY, CDR2 SVGAGI. The CDR3 extends over 11 amino acids. Trimming left V 7 bases short and J 10 bases short, with 13 bases between. The clonotype comes from an adult in good health. The material sequenced was peripheral blood, taken on day 0 of AZD1222 vaccination. V usage is TRBV6-5 and J usage is TRBJ1-1; unclear D gene. The DNA for the CDR3 is TGTGCCAGCATAGGCACGGCAGGAGCTTTCTTT. Protein: CASIGTAGAFF.